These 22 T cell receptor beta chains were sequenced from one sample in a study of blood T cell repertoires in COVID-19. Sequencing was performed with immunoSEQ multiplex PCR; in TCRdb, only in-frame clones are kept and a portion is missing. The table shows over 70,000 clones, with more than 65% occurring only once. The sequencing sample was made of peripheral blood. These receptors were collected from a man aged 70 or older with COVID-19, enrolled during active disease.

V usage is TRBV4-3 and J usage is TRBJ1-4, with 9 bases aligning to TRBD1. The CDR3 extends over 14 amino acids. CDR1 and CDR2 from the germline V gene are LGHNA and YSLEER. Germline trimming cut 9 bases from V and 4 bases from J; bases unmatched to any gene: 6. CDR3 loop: CASRGQGSNEKLFF. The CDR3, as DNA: TGCGCCAGTCGGGGACAGGGAAGTAATGAAAAACTGTTTTTT.

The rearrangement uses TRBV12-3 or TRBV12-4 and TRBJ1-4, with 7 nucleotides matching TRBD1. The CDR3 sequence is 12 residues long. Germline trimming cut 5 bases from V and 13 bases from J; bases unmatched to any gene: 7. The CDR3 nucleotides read TGTGCCAGCAGTCTGATGGGACAGAGACTGTTTTTT. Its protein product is CASSLMGQRLFF.

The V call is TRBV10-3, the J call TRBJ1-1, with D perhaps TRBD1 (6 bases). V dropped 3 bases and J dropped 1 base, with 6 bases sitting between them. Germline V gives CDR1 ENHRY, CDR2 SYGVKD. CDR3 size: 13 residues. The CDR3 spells CAISDRGNTEAFF. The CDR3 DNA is TGTGCCATCAGTGACAGGGGGAACACTGAAGCTTTCTTT.

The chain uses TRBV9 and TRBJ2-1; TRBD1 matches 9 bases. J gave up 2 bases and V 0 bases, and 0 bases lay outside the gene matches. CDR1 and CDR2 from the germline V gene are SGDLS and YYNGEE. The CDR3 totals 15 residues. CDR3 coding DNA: TGTGCCAGCAGCGTAGGACAGGGGGCCTACAATGAGCAGTTCTTC. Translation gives CASSVGQGAYNEQFF.

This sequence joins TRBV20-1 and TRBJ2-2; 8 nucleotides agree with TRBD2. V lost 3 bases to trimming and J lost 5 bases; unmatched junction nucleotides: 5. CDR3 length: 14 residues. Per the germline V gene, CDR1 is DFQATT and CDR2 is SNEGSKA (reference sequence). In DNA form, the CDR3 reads TGCAGTGCTAGTAGGGCTAGCGGGACCGGGGAGCTGTTTTTT. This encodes CSASRASGTGELFF.

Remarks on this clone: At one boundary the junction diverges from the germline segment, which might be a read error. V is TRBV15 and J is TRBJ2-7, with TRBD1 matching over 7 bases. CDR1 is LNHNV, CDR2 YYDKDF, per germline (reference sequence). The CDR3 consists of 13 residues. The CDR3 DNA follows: TGTGCCACTAGCAAGGGGGCAGGGTACGAGCAGTACTTC. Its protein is CATSKGAGYEQYF.

The DNA of the CDR3 is TGTGCCAGCAGTTTATGGGGACAGGGGCCAAGGAACACTGAAGCTTTCTTT. It specifies CASSLWGQGPRNTEAFF. This chain connects TRBV28 to TRBJ1-1; 10 bases map to TRBD1. The junction had 5 bases not matched to a gene; V was cut back by 0 bases and J by 1 base. The CDR3 spans 17 residues. Germline lookup yields CDR1 MDHEN and CDR2 SYDVKM.

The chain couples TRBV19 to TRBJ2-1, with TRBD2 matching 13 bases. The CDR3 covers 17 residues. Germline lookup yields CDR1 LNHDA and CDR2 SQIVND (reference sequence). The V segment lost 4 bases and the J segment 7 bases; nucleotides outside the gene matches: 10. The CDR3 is CASSTRGTSGIFNEQFF. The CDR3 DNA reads TGTGCCAGTAGTACGCGGGGGACTAGCGGGATCTTTAATGAGCAGTTCTTC. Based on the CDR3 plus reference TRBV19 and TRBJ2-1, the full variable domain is DGGITQSPKYLFRKEGQNVTLSCEQNLNHDAMYWYRQDPGQGLRLIYYSQIVNDFQKGDIAEGYSVSREKKESFPLTVTSAQKNPTAFYLCASSTRGTSGIFNEQFFGPGTRLTVL.

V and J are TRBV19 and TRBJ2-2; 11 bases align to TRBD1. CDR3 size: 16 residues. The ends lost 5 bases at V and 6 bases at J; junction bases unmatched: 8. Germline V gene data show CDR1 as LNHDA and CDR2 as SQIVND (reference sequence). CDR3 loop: CASSLHGQGAPGELFF. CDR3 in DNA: TGTGCCAGTAGTCTTCACGGACAGGGGGCCCCCGGGGAGCTGTTTTTT.

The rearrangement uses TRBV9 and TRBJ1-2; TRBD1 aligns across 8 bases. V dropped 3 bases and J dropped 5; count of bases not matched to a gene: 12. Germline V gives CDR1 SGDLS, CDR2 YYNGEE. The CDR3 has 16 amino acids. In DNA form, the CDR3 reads TGTGCCAGCAGCGCTAGGGAAGACAGGGGAGGATATGGCTACACCTTC. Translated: CASSAREDRGGYGYTF.

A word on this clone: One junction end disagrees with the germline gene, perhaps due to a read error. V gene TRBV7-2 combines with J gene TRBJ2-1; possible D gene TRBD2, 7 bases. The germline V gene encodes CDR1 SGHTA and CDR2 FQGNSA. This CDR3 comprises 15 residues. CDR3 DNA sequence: TGTGCCAGCAGCGGATTAGCGGAGGGGGGGGTAAATTGGATCTTC. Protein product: CASSGLAEGGVNWIF. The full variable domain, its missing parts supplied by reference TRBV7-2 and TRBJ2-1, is GAGVSQSPSNKVTEKGKDVELRCDPISGHTALYWYRQSLGQGLEFLIYFQGNSAPDKSGLPSDRFSAERTGGSVSTLTIQRTQQEDSAVYLCASSGLAEGGVNWIFGPGTRLTVL.

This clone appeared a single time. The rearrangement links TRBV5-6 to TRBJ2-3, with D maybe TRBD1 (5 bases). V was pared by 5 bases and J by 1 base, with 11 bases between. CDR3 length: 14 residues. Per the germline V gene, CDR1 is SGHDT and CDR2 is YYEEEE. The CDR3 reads CASRGEGGTDTQYF. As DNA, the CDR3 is TGTGCCAGCAGAGGAGAAGGGGGCACAGATACGCAGTATTTT.

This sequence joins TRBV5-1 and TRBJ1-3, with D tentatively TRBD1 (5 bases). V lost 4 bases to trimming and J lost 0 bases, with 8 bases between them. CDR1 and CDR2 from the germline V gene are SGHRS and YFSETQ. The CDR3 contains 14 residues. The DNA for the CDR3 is TGCGCCAGCAGCGACAGCCTCTCTGGAAACACCATATATTTT. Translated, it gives CASSDSLSGNTIYF.

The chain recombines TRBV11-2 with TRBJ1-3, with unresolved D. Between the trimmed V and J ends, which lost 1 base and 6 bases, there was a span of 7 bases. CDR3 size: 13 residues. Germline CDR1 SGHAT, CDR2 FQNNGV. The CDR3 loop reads CASSLGTENTIYF. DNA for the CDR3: TGTGCCAGCAGCTTAGGAACAGAAAACACCATATATTTT.

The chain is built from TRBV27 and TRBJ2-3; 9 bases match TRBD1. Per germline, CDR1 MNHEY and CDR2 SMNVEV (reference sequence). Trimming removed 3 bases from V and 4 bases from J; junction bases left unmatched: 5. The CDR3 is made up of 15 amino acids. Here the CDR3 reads CASSFGDREADTQYF. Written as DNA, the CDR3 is TGTGCCAGCAGTTTCGGGGACAGGGAGGCAGATACGCAGTATTTT.

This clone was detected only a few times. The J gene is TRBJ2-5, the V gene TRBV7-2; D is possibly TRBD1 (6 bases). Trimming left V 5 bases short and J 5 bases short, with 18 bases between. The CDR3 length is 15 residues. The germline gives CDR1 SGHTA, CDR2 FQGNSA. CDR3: CASSPQTGSGETQYF. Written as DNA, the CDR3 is TGTGCCAGCAGCCCGCAGACAGGTTCAGGGGAGACCCAGTACTTC.

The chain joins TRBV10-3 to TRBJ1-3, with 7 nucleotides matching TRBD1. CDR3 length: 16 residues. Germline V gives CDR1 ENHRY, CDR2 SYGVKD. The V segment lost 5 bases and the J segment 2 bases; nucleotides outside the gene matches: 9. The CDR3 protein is CAISRTGAGAGNTIYF. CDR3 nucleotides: TGTGCCATCAGTAGGACAGGAGCCGGGGCTGGAAACACCATATATTTT.

CDR3 in amino acids: CASNSGGTLTTGELFF. The CDR3 DNA reads TGTGCCAGCAATAGCGGGGGGACCCTCACTACCGGGGAGCTGTTTTTT. The chain links TRBV6-6 to TRBJ2-2; 10 bases match TRBD2. Per the germline V gene, CDR1 is MNHNY and CDR2 is SVGAGI (reference sequence). J was trimmed by 5 bases and V by 7 bases; bases with no gene match: 10. This CDR3 comprises 16 residues.

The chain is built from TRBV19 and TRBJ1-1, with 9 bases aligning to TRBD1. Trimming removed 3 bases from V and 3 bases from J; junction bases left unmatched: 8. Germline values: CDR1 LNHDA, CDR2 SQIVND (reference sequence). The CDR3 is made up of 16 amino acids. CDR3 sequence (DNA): TGTGCCAGTAGTATCAACAGGGGGCGCTTGGACACTGAAGCTTTCTTT. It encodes CASSINRGRLDTEAFF.

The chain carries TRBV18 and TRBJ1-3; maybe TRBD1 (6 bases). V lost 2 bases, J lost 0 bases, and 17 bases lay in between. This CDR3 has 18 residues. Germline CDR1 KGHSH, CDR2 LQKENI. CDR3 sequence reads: CASSPRRETGPSGNTIYF. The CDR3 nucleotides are TGTGCCAGCTCACCAAGAAGGGAGACAGGTCCCTCTGGAAACACCATATATTTT.

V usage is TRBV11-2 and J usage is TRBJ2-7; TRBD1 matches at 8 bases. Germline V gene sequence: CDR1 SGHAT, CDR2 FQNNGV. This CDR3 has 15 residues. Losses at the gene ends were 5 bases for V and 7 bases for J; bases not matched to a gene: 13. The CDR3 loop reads CASSKTGTGPREQYF. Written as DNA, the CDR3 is TGTGCCAGCAGCAAGACCGGGACAGGCCCAAGGGAGCAGTACTTC.

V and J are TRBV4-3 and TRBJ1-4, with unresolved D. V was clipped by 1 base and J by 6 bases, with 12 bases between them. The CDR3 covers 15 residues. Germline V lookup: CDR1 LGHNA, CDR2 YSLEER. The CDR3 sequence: CASSQGVRGDEKLFF. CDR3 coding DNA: TGCGCCAGCAGCCAAGGTGTGCGGGGTGATGAAAAACTGTTTTTT.